A single sample gave rise to the 30 T cell receptor beta chains below, sequenced in a study of regulatory T cells in long-lasting Graves disease. The TCR library used RNA extracted from PBMCs. Via MiXCR, TCRdb re-called the reads, giving one row per CDR3 protein. This sample has over 850 distinct CDR3 sequences, with approximately 86% found just once. Sequencing used peripheral blood mononuclear cells (PBMCs), obtained with antithyroid drug treatment, in newly diagnosed or persistent Graves disease (not recorded which). The receptor source for this set is a young man with Graves disease.

The V gene is TRBV4-2, the J gene TRBJ2-2; D is uncertain. The CDR3 extends over 14 amino acids. Germline V gives CDR1 LGHNA, CDR2 YNFKEQ. V dropped 1 base and J dropped 6 bases, with 9 bases sitting between them. The CDR3 coding sequence is TGTGCCAGCAGCCAAGGACACTTCGCCGGGGAGCTGTTTTTT. Its translation is CASSQGHFAGELFF.

The chain recombines TRBV28 with TRBJ2-3; D ambiguous. CDR1 is MDHEN, CDR2 SYDVKM, per germline. V dropped 10 bases and J dropped 2 bases, with 16 bases sitting between them. This CDR3 comprises 14 residues. CDR3 nucleotides: TGTGCCACACACTTAGCACCTATCACAGATACGCAGTATTTT. Translating it yields CATHLAPITDTQYF.

The V and J genes are TRBV7-8 and TRBJ2-1, with D possibly matching TRBD1 (6 bases). V lost 11 bases and J 8 bases, leaving 22 bases between the germline ends. Germline V gene sequence: CDR1 SGHVS, CDR2 FQNEAQ. CDR3 size: 14 residues. The CDR3 nucleotides read TGTGCCTGCGAAAACAGGGTATTCCGCGATGAGCAGTTCTTC. Translating it yields CACENRVFRDEQFF. Based on the CDR3 plus reference TRBV7-8 and TRBJ2-1, the full variable domain is GAGVSQSPRYKVAKRGQDVALRCDPISGHVSLFWYQQALGQGPEFLTYFQNEAQLDKSGLPSDRFFAERPEGSVSTLKIQRTQQEDSAVYLCACENRVFRDEQFFGPGTRLTVL.

With respect to this clonotype: No conserved phenylalanine or tryptophan ends this CDR3, so it is likely a read error. This sequence joins TRBV5-6 and TRBJ2-1; 10 bases align to TRBD2. The CDR3 totals 15 residues. The V and J ends lost 5 bases and 3 bases, in that order; junction bases with no gene match: 5. Germline CDR1 is SGHDT and CDR2 is YYEEEE. CDR3 region: CASRITSGVYNEQFS. CDR3 DNA: TGTGCCAGCAGGATTACTAGCGGGGTCTACAATGAGCAGTTCTCC.

V and J are TRBV30 and TRBJ2-7, with 10 bases fitting TRBD2. Trimming at V came to 0 bases and at J to 5 bases, leaving 7 bases not matched to a gene. The V gene's germline CDR1 is GTSNPN and CDR2 SVGIG (reference sequence). The length of the CDR3 is 15 residues. CDR3 coding DNA: TGTGCCTGGAGTGTACTTCTAGCGGGGGAAAACGAGCAGTACTTC. Translated: CAWSVLLAGENEQYF.

The V gene is TRBV20-1, the J gene TRBJ2-3; D ambiguous. V gave up 0 bases and J gave up 1 base, with 11 bases separating them. This CDR3 has 15 residues. Germline V lookup: CDR1 DFQATT, CDR2 SNEGSKA (reference sequence). The CDR3 spells CSARDLVRGTDTQYF. In nucleotides, the CDR3 is TGCAGTGCTAGAGATCTGGTGAGAGGCACAGATACGCAGTATTTT.

The J gene is TRBJ1-1, the V gene TRBV20-1; D ambiguous. Germline assignment: CDR1 DFQATT and CDR2 SNEGSKA (reference sequence). Trimming cost V 6 bases and J 7 bases, with 15 bases left between them. This CDR3 region has 12 residues. The CDR3 sequence: CSALVVLDEAFF. CDR3 nucleotide sequence: TGCAGTGCGTTGGTCGTGCTTGATGAAGCTTTCTTT.

This clonotype has just one count. The V gene is TRBV7-2, the J gene TRBJ2-3, with 7 bases that match TRBD1. Per the germline V gene, CDR1 is SGHTA and CDR2 is FQGNSA. The V and J ends lost 7 bases and 4 bases, in that order; junction bases with no gene match: 11. The CDR3 contains 15 residues. The CDR3 is CASTSFGQGADTQYF. The CDR3 nucleotides are TGTGCCAGCACCTCATTTGGCCAGGGGGCAGATACGCAGTATTTT.

The V call is TRBV2, the J call TRBJ2-2, with D uncertain. V was cut by 5 bases and J by 3 bases, with 13 bases left in between. The CDR3 is 15 residues long. CDR1 SNHLY and CDR2 FYNNEI come from the germline V gene. The CDR3 here is CASSKLSVDTGELFF. The CDR3 DNA follows: TGTGCCAGCAGTAAATTGTCCGTCGACACCGGGGAGCTGTTTTTT.

The gene calls are TRBV6-1 and TRBJ2-7; 10 positions match TRBD2. Trimming removed 1 base from V and 3 bases from J; junction bases left unmatched: 6. The CDR3 covers 16 residues. Germline lookup yields CDR1 MNHNS and CDR2 SASEGT. CDR3 DNA sequence: TGTGCCAGCAGTGAAGTGCTACTAGCGGGGTACTACGAGCAGTACTTC. This gives the protein CASSEVLLAGYYEQYF.

The rearrangement joins TRBV9 to TRBJ1-1; D is perhaps TRBD1 (6 bases). CDR1 and CDR2 from the germline V gene are SGDLS and YYNGEE. V was shortened by 0 bases and J by 5 bases, with 14 bases between the two germline ends. CDR3 size: 15 residues. CDR3 sequence: CASSVAGGQGTEAFF. The DNA of the CDR3 is TGTGCCAGCAGCGTAGCTGGGGGGCAGGGGACTGAAGCTTTCTTT.

CDR3 loop: CASSPRPGSENTIYF. The DNA for the CDR3 is TGTGCCAGCTCACCACGGCCAGGGAGTGAAAACACCATATATTTT. This sequence joins TRBV18 and TRBJ1-3; weak D call: TRBD1 (5 bases). The CDR3 length is 15 residues. Germline V gene data show CDR1 as KGHSH and CDR2 as LQKENI. Trimming stripped 1 base from V and 6 bases from J, with 13 bases between.

The V and J genes are TRBV28 and TRBJ1-5; D remains ambiguous. The germline V gene has CDR1 MDHEN and CDR2 SYDVKM. The germline V and J ends were trimmed by 6 bases and 4 bases, with 10 bases remaining between them. This CDR3 contains 13 residues. CDR3 nucleotides: TGTGCCAGCAGCCAGAGCCAAAATCAGCCCCAGCATTTT. Its protein is CASSQSQNQPQHF.

This clonotype came up once. The chain employs TRBV18 and TRBJ1-2, with D perhaps TRBD1 (6 bases). Germline lookup yields CDR1 KGHSH and CDR2 LQKENI. The CDR3 is 15 amino acids. Between the trimmed V and J ends, which lost 2 bases and 8 bases, there was a span of 18 bases. The CDR3 is CASSPSTGAGKGYTF. The CDR3 coding sequence is TGTGCCAGCTCACCAAGCACGGGGGCCGGTAAGGGCTACACCTTC.

The chain recombines TRBV7-9 with TRBJ2-3, with TRBD2 matching over 11 bases. Germline-derived CDR1 and CDR2 are SEHNR and FQNEAQ (reference sequence). Trimming at V came to 3 bases and at J to 5 bases, leaving 4 bases not matched to a gene. The CDR3 contains 15 residues. The CDR3 DNA follows: TGTGCCAGCAGCTTCGGGCTAGCGGGAGGAGATACGCAGTATTTT. It is translated as CASSFGLAGGDTQYF.

This chain joins TRBV29-1 and TRBJ1-4; no reliable D call. Trimming pared 4 bases from V and 13 bases from J, leaving 13 bases between. The CDR3 runs 11 residues. Looked up from germline, CDR1 is SQVTM and CDR2 is ANQGSEA. CDR3 in amino acids: CSVAGRGGLFF. CDR3 nucleotides: TGCAGCGTTGCGGGCCGCGGCGGACTGTTTTTT.

The chain recombines TRBV27 with TRBJ2-3; D is uncertain. Germline V gene lookup returns CDR1 MNHEY and CDR2 SMNVEV (reference sequence). The germline V and J ends were trimmed by 5 bases and 6 bases, with 9 bases remaining between them. This CDR3 is built from 12 residues. The CDR3 DNA reads as TGTGCCAGCAGTCCTAGTGGGGATACGCAGTATTTT. This codes for CASSPSGDTQYF.

The chain is built from TRBV21-1 and TRBJ2-7; TRBD1 is taken as the D call from the table, unchecked against the DNA. TRBV21-1 represents a pseudogene. This CDR3 contains 13 residues. The DNA of the CDR3 is TGTGCCAGCAGCAAAAGACAGGGGTACGAGCAGTACTTC. Its translation is CASSKRQGYEQYF.

The J gene is TRBJ2-7, the V gene TRBV30; D gene ambiguous. The CDR3 runs to 10 residues. Germline V gene sequence: CDR1 GTSNPN, CDR2 SVGIG (reference sequence). Trimming took 5 bases from V and 3 from J, leaving 5 bases between them. The CDR3 is CAWGYYEQYF. The DNA of the CDR3 is TGTGCCTGGGGGTACTACGAGCAGTACTTC.

This chain connects TRBV29-1 to TRBJ2-5; TRBD1 matches 7 bases. V shed 6 bases, J shed 7 bases, and the junction held 5 bases outside the gene matches. The CDR3 has 11 amino acids. The V gene's germline CDR1 is SQVTM and CDR2 ANQGSEA. Written as DNA, the CDR3 is TGCAGCGTCCTACAGGGGCCGACCCAGTACTTC. Residues: CSVLQGPTQYF.

V usage is TRBV12-3 or TRBV12-4 and J usage is TRBJ1-1; D remains unclear. Trimming cost V 3 bases and J 2 bases, with 7 bases left between them. This CDR3 has 13 amino acids. CDR3 protein: CASSLKGNTEAFF. The DNA for the CDR3 is TGTGCCAGCAGTTTGAAGGGCAACACTGAAGCTTTCTTT.

The V gene is TRBV12-5, the J gene TRBJ2-7; possible D gene TRBD1, 5 bases. CDR1 LGHNT and CDR2 FRNRAP come from the germline V gene. V lost 5 bases to trimming and J lost 5 bases, with 16 bases between them. The CDR3 has 14 amino acids. CDR3 loop: CASGPQARAHEQYF. The CDR3 region has the DNA TGTGCTAGTGGTCCCCAGGCCAGGGCCCACGAGCAGTACTTC.

The rearrangement joins TRBV6-1 to TRBJ2-5; D may be TRBD2 (5 bases). This CDR3 has 14 amino acids. V lost 8 bases to trimming and J lost 2 bases, with 15 bases between them. Germline V lookup: CDR1 MNHNS, CDR2 SASEGT. The CDR3 DNA follows: TGTGCCAGCGAAGAGGGTATGGGGCAAGAGACCCAGTACTTC. Translation gives CASEEGMGQETQYF.

J is TRBJ2-1 and V is TRBV7-2; D unresolved. V was trimmed by 0 bases and J by 0 bases, leaving 6 bases between them. Germline V gives CDR1 SGHTA, CDR2 FQGNSA. The CDR3 loop spans 15 amino acids. The CDR3 loop is CASSLAVSSYNEQFF. CDR3 coding DNA: TGTGCCAGCAGCTTAGCGGTCAGCTCCTACAATGAGCAGTTCTTC. The entire variable domain, with the rest obtained from reference TRBV7-2 and TRBJ2-1, is as follows: GAGVSQSPSNKVTEKGKDVELRCDPISGHTALYWYRQSLGQGLEFLIYFQGNSAPDKSGLPSDRFSAERTGGSVSTLTIQRTQQEDSAVYLCASSLAVSSYNEQFFGPGTRLTVL.

The J gene is TRBJ2-7, the V gene TRBV30; TRBD1 might be the D (5 bases). CDR1 and CDR2 from the germline V gene are GTSNPN and SVGIG (reference sequence). V gave up 3 bases and J gave up 3 bases, with 15 bases separating them. This CDR3 has 14 residues. CDR3 residues: CAWRLLQGLYEQYF. DNA of the CDR3: TGTGCCTGGAGATTACTTCAGGGCCTCTACGAGCAGTACTTC.

The chain links TRBV12-3 or TRBV12-4 to TRBJ2-2; perhaps TRBD1 as D (6 bases). The CDR3 has 15 amino acids. Trimming stripped 5 bases from V and 3 bases from J, with 13 bases between. The CDR3: CASSPEQGYTGELFF. The CDR3 DNA reads TGTGCCAGCAGTCCAGAACAGGGTTACACCGGGGAGCTGTTTTTT.

The CDR3 DNA is TGTGCCAGCAGTTACTCGACAGGAATGAACACTGAAGCTTTCTTT. This sequence encodes CASSYSTGMNTEAFF. The genes are TRBV6-5 and TRBJ1-1, with D tentatively TRBD1 (6 bases). Germline assignment: CDR1 MNHEY and CDR2 SVGAGI. Trimming removed 0 bases at V and 0 bases at J, with 8 bases between. The CDR3 totals 15 residues.

The chain combines TRBV27 with TRBJ2-7; 8 bases line up with TRBD2. CDR1 MNHEY and CDR2 SMNVEV come from the germline V gene (reference sequence). The V and J ends lost 5 bases and 4 bases, in that order; junction bases with no gene match: 10. The CDR3 is 15 residues long. This CDR3 is CASSAGSGNRYEQYF. The CDR3, as DNA: TGTGCCAGCAGTGCTGGTAGCGGGAATCGGTACGAGCAGTACTTC.

V and J are TRBV28 and TRBJ2-7; no clear D. Germline CDR1 is MDHEN and CDR2 is SYDVKM. This CDR3 region has 14 residues. V lost 4 bases to trimming and J lost 2 bases, with 12 bases between them. The CDR3 region has the DNA TGTGCCAGCAGTTATCCGACGGTTGCCTACGAGCAGTACTTC. Its translation: CASSYPTVAYEQYF. Filled out from reference TRBV28 and TRBJ2-7, the complete variable domain reads DVKVTQSSRYLVKRTGEKVFLECVQDMDHENMFWYRQDPGLGLRLIYFSYDVKMKEKGDIPEGYSVSREKKERFSLILESASTNQTSMYLCASSYPTVAYEQYFGPGTRLTVT.

The chain has TRBV12-3 or TRBV12-4 and TRBJ2-7; unclear D gene. V lost 6 bases to trimming and J lost 4 bases, with 13 bases between them. This CDR3 spans 13 amino acids. The CDR3 DNA sequence: TGTGCCAGCAGCCCTCTACTCGTTTACGAGCAGTACTTC. It specifies CASSPLLVYEQYF.